The sample holds a few counts of the clone carrying this T cell receptor (beta chain). Its antigen is not known. Unique molecular identifiers were built into the TCR beta cDNA libraries. cDNA molecules numbering around 500,000 came from approximately 1 to 10 million T cells. TCRdb re-derived calls from the PCR reads in MiXCR, one entry per CDR3 protein. This sample has about 760,000 distinct CDR3 sequences; roughly 27% occur once, and the top ten carry roughly 0.54%. These data come from a study of post-analysis software for immune sequencing data. Study overall: Multiple sclerosis in the patients followed relapsing-remitting, secondary progressive and progressive-relapsing courses. Study-wide findings and caveats: Controls significantly exceeded multiple sclerosis patients in normalized Chao1 diversity. Same-batch preparations were strongly co-clustered by F measure.

Sequences were obtained from blood. The sequence derives from a girl aged 5 to 17 with multiple sclerosis.

The CDR3 bases are TGCAGCGTTGAGTCAGGAGATCCGAGGCAGTTCTTC. Protein sequence: CSVESGDPRQFF. The chain couples TRBV29-1 to TRBJ2-1; D gene unclear. V was pared by 3 bases and J by 12 bases, with 15 bases between. CDR3 length: 12 residues. Germline assignment: CDR1 SQVTM and CDR2 ANQGSEA.